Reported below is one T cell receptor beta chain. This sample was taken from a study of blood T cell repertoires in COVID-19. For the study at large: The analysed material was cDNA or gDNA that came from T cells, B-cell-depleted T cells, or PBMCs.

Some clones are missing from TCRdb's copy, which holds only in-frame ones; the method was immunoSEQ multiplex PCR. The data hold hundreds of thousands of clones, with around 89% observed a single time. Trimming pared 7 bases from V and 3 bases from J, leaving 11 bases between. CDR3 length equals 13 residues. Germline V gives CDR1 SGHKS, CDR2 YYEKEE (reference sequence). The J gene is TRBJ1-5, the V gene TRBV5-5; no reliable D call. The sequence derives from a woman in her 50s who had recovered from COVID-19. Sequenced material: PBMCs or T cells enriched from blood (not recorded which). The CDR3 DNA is TGTGCCAGCGCGGGTCAAATCAATCAGCCCCAGCATTTT. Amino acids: CASAGQINQPQHF.